Listed below are T cell receptor beta chains from one sample, sequenced in a study of cytomegalovirus exposure and HLA in healthy donors. Sequencing was performed with immunoSEQ multiplex PCR; in TCRdb, only in-frame clones are kept and a portion is missing. This sample yields about 80,000 clones, of which 62% are seen a single time; approximately 4% belongs to the top ten. The sample taken for sequencing was PBMCs. Source of these receptors: a male donor in good health and CMV-seropositive. Each CDR3 is given with its conserved first and last residue. A D gene is named only where the DNA matches it firmly. Rows give clone size only sometimes, using once, few, many, or a class for an expanded clone.

clone_size: .
d_call: TRBD1
j_call: TRBJ2-2
v_call: TRBV27
cdr3_aa: CASRLQGASTGELFF
cdr3_nt: TGTGCCAGCAGACTACAGGGGGCAAGCACCGGGGAGCTGTTTTTT

clone_size: .
d_call: TRBD2
j_call: TRBJ2-7
v_call: TRBV7-2
cdr3_aa: CASSLNPSGRPLSGYEQYF
cdr3_nt: TGTGCCAGCAGCTTAAATCCTAGCGGGAGGCCCCTGAGCGGCTACGAGCAGTACTTC

clone_size: once
d_call: .
j_call: TRBJ2-2
v_call: TRBV7-3
cdr3_aa: CASSPKTNGELFF
cdr3_nt: TGTGCCAGCAGCCCAAAGACAAACGGGGAGCTGTTTTTT

clone_size: .
d_call: .
j_call: TRBJ2-1
v_call: TRBV5-1
cdr3_aa: CASSPDRGSYNEQFF
cdr3_nt: TGCGCCAGCAGTCCTGACAGAGGCTCCTACAATGAGCAGTTCTTC

clone_size: .
d_call: .
j_call: TRBJ2-1
v_call: TRBV5-1
cdr3_aa: CASSVQGPSYNEQFF
cdr3_nt: TGCGCCAGCAGCGTACAGGGCCCTTCCTACAATGAGCAGTTCTTC

clone_size: .
d_call: TRBD2
j_call: TRBJ2-7
v_call: TRBV5-8
cdr3_aa: CASSLDTSGEQYF
cdr3_nt: TGTGCCAGCAGCTTGGATACTAGCGGCGAGCAGTACTTC

clone_size: .
d_call: .
j_call: TRBJ2-7
v_call: TRBV13
cdr3_aa: CASSSGSSGYYEQYF
cdr3_nt: TGTGCCAGCAGCTCCGGGTCCAGCGGGTACTACGAGCAGTACTTC

clone_size: .
d_call: .
j_call: TRBJ2-7
v_call: TRBV7-9
cdr3_aa: CASSRVSTGSEQYF
cdr3_nt: TGTGCCAGCAGCCGAGTGTCTACAGGCTCAGAGCAGTACTTC

clone_size: .
d_call: TRBD2
j_call: TRBJ2-5
v_call: TRBV9
cdr3_aa: CASSVGAGLEETQYF
cdr3_nt: TGTGCCAGCAGCGTAGGAGCGGGACTAGAAGAGACCCAGTACTTC

clone_size: .
d_call: .
j_call: TRBJ2-1
v_call: TRBV11-2
cdr3_aa: CASSLGSDEQFF
cdr3_nt: TGTGCCAGCAGCTTAGGCTCGGATGAGCAGTTCTTC

clone_size: .
d_call: .
j_call: TRBJ2-5
v_call: TRBV10-3
cdr3_aa: CAIGGQQETQYF
cdr3_nt: TGTGCCATCGGCGGACAGCAAGAGACCCAGTACTTC

clone_size: few
d_call: .
j_call: TRBJ2-7
v_call: TRBV5-6
cdr3_aa: CASSFSVAYEQYF
cdr3_nt: TGTGCCAGCAGCTTTAGCGTTGCCTACGAGCAGTACTTC

clone_size: .
d_call: TRBD1
j_call: TRBJ1-6
v_call: TRBV19
cdr3_aa: CASNDRGLSPLHF
cdr3_nt: TGTGCCAGTAATGACAGGGGCTTATCACCCCTCCACTTT

clone_size: .
d_call: .
j_call: TRBJ1-1
v_call: TRBV11-3
cdr3_aa: CASSLSRGAEAFF
cdr3_nt: TGTGCCAGCAGCTTATCCAGGGGCGCTGAAGCTTTCTTT